This TCR beta chain was captured in a study of blood T cells in healthy people across ages. About the study: Template switching captured about one barcoded beta molecule per two T cells.

This CDR3 contains 16 residues. CDR1 is MGHRA and CDR2 is YSYEKL in the germline V gene. The ends lost 1 base at V and 6 bases at J; junction bases unmatched: 11. A J-beta primer mix and a sample-barcoded 5' primer were used in a second PCR of roughly 7 to 12 cycles. TCRdb reprocessed the 5' RACE reads with MiXCR, giving one entry per CDR3 protein. The sample includes about a million distinct CDR3 sequences, 40% to 60% of them seen just once. This receptor was taken from a man aged 25 to 40 in good health. The chain carries TRBV4-1 and TRBJ2-7; 8 nucleotides match TRBD1. Material: blood. CDR3: CASSQVDGQGAFEQYF. The CDR3 DNA is TGCGCCAGCAGCCAAGTAGATGGTCAGGGGGCTTTCGAGCAGTACTTC.